A single sample gave rise to the 28 T cell receptor beta chains below, sequenced in a study of cytotoxic CD8 clonotypes in ibrutinib-treated CLL. The table came from immunoSEQ multiplex PCR; TCRdb's copy has only in-frame clones and leaves some out. This table has over 200,000 clones, just under 80% appearing once. The sequencing used PBMCs, collected after 12 months of ibrutinib treatment. All receptors derive from a human donor with chronic lymphocytic leukemia.

A few counts support this clone. The J gene is TRBJ2-2, the V gene TRBV5-1, with 11 positions matching TRBD2. V was pared by 5 bases and J by 4 bases, with 4 bases of the junction left unmatched. The CDR3 loop spans 15 amino acids. Germline loops: CDR1 SGHRS, CDR2 YFSETQ. The CDR3 region has the DNA TGCGCCAGCAGTCCGACTAGCGGGACCACCGGGGAGCTGTTTTTT. Amino acids: CASSPTSGTTGELFF.

In this sample, this clone turned up once. The chain recombines TRBV2 with TRBJ1-5; no firm D call. In germline, CDR1 is SNHLY, CDR2 FYNNEI. The V gene lost 7 bases and the J gene lost 3 bases, with 13 bases spanning the gap. This CDR3 comprises 14 residues. CDR3: CASTRDNNNQPQHF. CDR3 bases: TGTGCCAGCACCCGAGACAATAACAATCAGCCCCAGCATTTT.

The J gene is TRBJ1-1, the V gene TRBV6-1; 7 bases are shared with TRBD1. Germline V gene lookup returns CDR1 MNHNS and CDR2 SASEGT. V gave up 8 bases and J gave up 5 bases; unmatched junction bases: 14. This CDR3 is built from 15 residues. The CDR3 coding sequence is TGTGCCAGCTCCGTTCGGGGACAGCCGGGAACTGAAGCTTTCTTT. Translated: CASSVRGQPGTEAFF.

The gene calls are TRBV5-4 and TRBJ2-7, with D perhaps TRBD2 (6 bases). Germline V gene data show CDR1 as SGHNT and CDR2 as YYREEE (reference sequence). The CDR3 consists of 14 residues. V lost 4 bases, J lost 2 bases, and 13 bases lay in between. In DNA, the CDR3 is TGTGCCAGCAGCGTCAGCGGGTCTACCTACGAGCAGTACTTC. This codes for CASSVSGSTYEQYF.

This clone has just a few counts. The chain links TRBV2 to TRBJ2-2; D is uncertain. CDR1 is SNHLY, CDR2 FYNNEI, per germline. CDR3 length: 11 amino acids. The CDR3 here is CAGGWTGELFF. In DNA form, the CDR3 reads TGTGCTGGCGGATGGACCGGGGAGCTGTTTTTT.

The J gene is TRBJ1-3, the V gene TRBV7-2, with D uncertain. Germline CDR1 is SGHTA and CDR2 is FQGNSA. Trimming shortened V by 4 bases and J by 3 bases, and 16 bases separated the two germline ends. This CDR3 region has 16 residues. In nucleotides, the CDR3 is TGTGCCAGCAGCTCGCGACCAATTAGGTTTGGAAACACCATATATTTT. It translates to CASSSRPIRFGNTIYF.

This sequence joins TRBV30 and TRBJ1-6; the match to TRBD1 covers 7 bases. CDR3 length: 18 residues. Looked up from germline, CDR1 is GTSNPN and CDR2 is SVGIG (reference sequence). V gave up 1 base and J gave up 0 bases; unmatched junction bases: 9. CDR3 coding DNA: TGTGCCTGGAGTGACCGGACAGGCAAATCCTCCTATAATTCACCCCTCCACTTT. Residues: CAWSDRTGKSSYNSPLHF.

In the case of this clone: Its ends do not fully match the called genes, so a read error is possible. The gene calls are TRBV7-2 and TRBJ2-3; TRBD1 aligns across 10 bases. The germline V gene encodes CDR1 SGHTA and CDR2 FQGNSA. The CDR3 has 13 amino acids. The CDR3 loop reads CASTTGGTDTQYF. The DNA of the CDR3 is TGTGCCAGCACGACAGGGGGCACGGATACGCAGTATTTT.

This chain links TRBV6-5 with TRBJ1-3, with 8 positions matching TRBD1. V gave up 4 bases and J gave up 4 bases; unmatched junction bases: 3. Germline lookup yields CDR1 MNHEY and CDR2 SVGAGI. CDR3 length: 14 residues. The CDR3 DNA is TGTGCCAGCAGTTGGACAGGGAACGGAAACACCATATATTTT. Its protein is CASSWTGNGNTIYF.

The chain recombines TRBV4-2 with TRBJ2-7; 13 nucleotides align to TRBD2. CDR1 is LGHNA and CDR2 is YNFKEQ in the germline V gene. The CDR3 runs 16 residues. With 2 bases clipped from V and 9 bases from J, the junction kept 10 bases outside the gene matches. CDR3 DNA: TGTGCCAGCAGCCAACGTCCCGGACTAGCGGGAGAAGGGCAGTACTTC. This gives the protein CASSQRPGLAGEGQYF.

V is TRBV21-1 and J is TRBJ2-5. TRBV21-1 is classified as a pseudogene. The CDR3 is made up of 13 amino acids. CDR3 nucleotide sequence: TGTGCCAGCAGCTCTCCGATTCAAGAGACCCAGTACTTC. Encoded protein: CASSSPIQETQYF.

This clone is a singleton in its sample. V and J are TRBV2 and TRBJ2-2; D not resolved. The V gene's germline CDR1 is SNHLY and CDR2 FYNNEI. The CDR3 has 12 residues. V gave up 7 bases and J gave up 5 bases, with 8 bases separating them. CDR3 sequence reads: CASIHRTGELFF. CDR3 in DNA: TGTGCCAGCATACATAGAACCGGGGAGCTGTTTTTT.

The chain employs TRBV2 and TRBJ2-1, with unresolved D. With 2 bases removed from V and 10 bases from J, the gap between germline ends came to 6 bases. CDR1 is SNHLY and CDR2 is FYNNEI in the germline V gene. The CDR3 has 11 amino acids. CDR3 sequence (DNA): TGTGCCAGCAGTGAATTGGGAGAGCAGTTCTTC. Translated, it gives CASSELGEQFF. The variable domain in full, with the rest retrieved from reference TRBV2 and TRBJ2-1, is EPEVTQTPSHQVTQMGQEVILRCVPISNHLYFYWYRQILGQKVEFLVSFYNNEISEKSEIFDDQFSVERPDGSNFTLKIRSTKLEDSAMYFCASSELGEQFFGPGTRLTVL.

This clone was detected only once. The V gene is TRBV5-4, the J gene TRBJ2-2; a possible D gene is TRBD2 (5 bases). The CDR3 length is 15 residues. V was shortened by 0 bases and J by 3 bases, with 9 bases between the two germline ends. Germline loops: CDR1 SGHNT, CDR2 YYREEE (reference sequence). This CDR3 reads CASSLGRTYTGELFF. The CDR3 nucleotides are TGTGCCAGCAGCTTGGGACGGACTTACACCGGGGAGCTGTTTTTT.

The chain combines TRBV18 with TRBJ1-2; D remains ambiguous. V dropped 1 base and J dropped 6 bases, with 15 bases sitting between them. CDR3 length: 15 amino acids. Germline V gene data show CDR1 as KGHSH and CDR2 as LQKENI. The CDR3 sequence: CASSPQDSGGHGYTF. CDR3 DNA: TGTGCCAGCTCACCACAAGACTCAGGAGGTCATGGCTACACCTTC.

This clone occurred many times. The gene calls are TRBV5-1 and TRBJ2-5, with TRBD2 matching over 10 bases. The V segment lost 5 bases and the J segment 0 bases; nucleotides outside the gene matches: 13. CDR1 and CDR2 from the germline V gene are SGHRS and YFSETQ. This CDR3 is 18 amino acids long. The CDR3 region is CASRIGTSAAENQETQYF. For the CDR3, the DNA is TGCGCCAGCAGGATTGGGACTAGCGCCGCAGAGAACCAAGAGACCCAGTACTTC.

This CDR3 is CASSFQGLSGELFF. The CDR3 DNA is TGTGCCAGCAGCTTTCAGGGTTTATCCGGGGAGCTGTTTTTT. The chain has TRBV11-3 and TRBJ2-2; D perhaps matches TRBD1 (5 bases). CDR3 size: 14 residues. CDR1 is SGHNT and CDR2 is YENEEA in the germline V gene. Trimming shortened V by 3 bases and J by 6 bases, and 11 bases separated the two germline ends.

Here the CDR3 DNA reads TGTGCCAGTAGTATCCCCCGGGAGATGGATACGCAGTATTTT. Amino acids: CASSIPREMDTQYF. The chain carries TRBV19 and TRBJ2-3; TRBD2 is a possible D gene (6 bases). The CDR3 covers 14 residues. V was trimmed by 3 bases and J by 6 bases, leaving 13 bases between them. Per the germline V gene, CDR1 is LNHDA and CDR2 is SQIVND (reference sequence).

The chain has TRBV2 and TRBJ1-5; 10 nucleotides match TRBD1. V was pared by 9 bases and J by 2 bases, with 1 base of the junction left unmatched. Germline V gene data show CDR1 as SNHLY and CDR2 as FYNNEI. This CDR3 has 13 residues. CDR3 amino acids: CARGTGGNQPQHF. In DNA form, the CDR3 reads TGTGCCAGAGGGACAGGGGGCAATCAGCCCCAGCATTTT.

Only a few counts were recorded for this clone. This chain links TRBV10-3 with TRBJ1-1, with 9 positions matching TRBD1. This CDR3 has 14 residues. V shed 6 bases and J 4 bases; nucleotides not matched to a gene: 6. Germline values: CDR1 ENHRY, CDR2 SYGVKD. For the CDR3, the DNA is TGTGCCATCAGGCCGGACAGGGGAGGCACTGAAGCTTTCTTT. This gives the protein CAIRPDRGGTEAFF.

The rearrangement joins TRBV2 to TRBJ2-1, with 8 bases identical to TRBD2. Germline values: CDR1 SNHLY, CDR2 FYNNEI. V shed 7 bases, J shed 5 bases, and the junction held 13 bases outside the gene matches. The CDR3 has 16 amino acids. DNA of the CDR3: TGTGCCAGCATCTCGGTACTAGCGGTAATTAACAATGAGCAGTTCTTC. This sequence encodes CASISVLAVINNEQFF. The full variable domain, rest sourced from reference TRBV2 and TRBJ2-1, is EPEVTQTPSHQVTQMGQEVILRCVPISNHLYFYWYRQILGQKVEFLVSFYNNEISEKSEIFDDQFSVERPDGSNFTLKIRSTKLEDSAMYFCASISVLAVINNEQFFGPGTRLTVL.

This chain connects TRBV4-1 to TRBJ2-7, with a tentative D call TRBD2 (5 bases). Trimming left V 0 bases short and J 0 bases short, with 6 bases between. Germline CDR1 is MGHRA and CDR2 is YSYEKL. CDR3 length: 14 amino acids. The CDR3: CASSQDDYSYEQYF. The CDR3 coding sequence is TGCGCCAGCAGCCAAGATGACTACTCCTACGAGCAGTACTTC.

V and J are TRBV19 and TRBJ1-5, with D unclear. The CDR3 has 15 residues. Germline CDR1 is LNHDA and CDR2 is SQIVND (reference sequence). V was shortened by 7 bases and J by 7 bases, with 20 bases between the two germline ends. CDR3 nucleotides: TGTGCCAGTACTTTAATGACGGGAGCGGGACAGCCCCAGCATTTT. This codes for CASTLMTGAGQPQHF.

The rearrangement joins TRBV5-6 to TRBJ1-4; weak D call: TRBD1 (5 bases). V was pared by 4 bases and J by 8 bases, with 12 bases between. Germline V gene lookup returns CDR1 SGHDT and CDR2 YYEEEE. There are 13 residues in the CDR3. The CDR3: CASSPGLREKLFF. In nucleotides, the CDR3 is TGTGCCAGCAGCCCGGGGCTTCGGGAAAAACTGTTTTTT.

V and J are TRBV4-1 and TRBJ2-3, with TRBD1 as a possible D gene (6 bases). The CDR3 is 14 amino acids. The germline V and J ends were trimmed by 6 bases and 5 bases, with 15 bases remaining between them. Per the germline V gene, CDR1 is MGHRA and CDR2 is YSYEKL. CDR3 region: CASSQEQGVDTQYF. The CDR3 region has the DNA TGCGCCAGCAGTCAGGAACAGGGAGTAGATACGCAGTATTTT.

The J gene is TRBJ1-2, the V gene TRBV6-5; D is perhaps TRBD1 (6 bases). V was cut by 2 bases and J by 7 bases, with 17 bases left in between. Per the germline V gene, CDR1 is MNHEY and CDR2 is SVGAGI. CDR3 length: 15 amino acids. The CDR3 bases are TGTGCCAGCAGTTACGTCAATGACGGGGGCAGTGGCTACACCTTC. Translation: CASSYVNDGGSGYTF.

This chain joins TRBV19 and TRBJ2-5, with D perhaps TRBD1 (5 bases). The V end was cut by 1 base, the J end by 5 bases, with 14 bases between. Germline CDR1 and CDR2: LNHDA and SQIVND (reference sequence). The CDR3 extends over 15 amino acids. CDR3 loop: CASSIGGTGGETQYF. CDR3 bases: TGTGCCAGTAGTATAGGGGGCACCGGTGGGGAGACCCAGTACTTC.

The rearrangement joins TRBV5-1 to TRBJ2-5, with D possibly matching TRBD2 (5 bases). CDR1 is SGHRS and CDR2 is YFSETQ in the germline V gene. This CDR3 comprises 14 residues. The V end was cut by 4 bases, the J end by 1 base, with 11 bases between. The CDR3 loop is CASSVNGLQETQYF. Here the CDR3 DNA reads TGCGCCAGCAGCGTGAACGGACTCCAAGAGACCCAGTACTTC.